What follows is one T cell receptor (beta chain) and its context. This clonotype was recorded many times. Its antigen is still unknown. No quality values exist for individual bases; no much larger clone is one base distant. This entry is derived from a study of tumor and adjacent non-tumor tissue in lung cancer (dated by TCRdb to between 2018 and 2020). Notes on the research overall: Patients with adenocarcinoma (around 13), squamous cell carcinoma (2) and small cell lung cancer (1) were included in the cohort. The 15 or so patients were aged 31 to 76 years, included around ten men and 5 women, and had TNM stage I to III disease. Sequencing produced 130 million or so productive TCRbeta reads in total, an average of approximately 4 million reads per sample. Bulk TCRbeta repertoires were compared between lung tumor tissue and matched distant non-tumor lung tissue obtained from fewer than 18 lung cancer patients. For each patient, one tumor sample and one normal lung sample were taken, giving around 30 paired specimens that underwent TCRbeta CDR3 sequencing. The paper as a whole reports these results and caveats: Peripheral blood was not sequenced, so blood TCRbeta repertoires in these lung cancer patients were not examined. Only around 16 patients were in the cohort, and the authors stated that larger samples and more detailed clinical data are needed. The top 100 clones accounted for a significantly larger cumulative portion of the repertoire in normal lung than in tumor tissue. The methods do not name the sequencing platform or mention unique molecular identifiers. Significantly higher TCR diversity was found in younger patients, and higher tumor TCR diversity was associated with shorter overall and disease-free survival. Tumor tissue showed significantly greater TCR diversity (inverse Simpson) than normal lung tissue (approximately 400 vs 170, P = 0.0075, Mann-Whitney U test).

Libraries were built with multiplex PCR. Sequencing took place on an Illumina HiSeq 2500. TCRbeta libraries were constructed through three rounds of nested PCR with primers (Table S4) according to protocols adapted from ARM-PCR. Before sequencing, PCR products in the 200-500 bp range were cut out of the gel and cleaned up using the QIAquick gel extraction kit. The study's own analysis went as follows. Trimmomatic was used to clean the reads, FLASH merged the cleaned reads into complete CDR3 sequences, and MiTCR assigned the sequences to V(D)J germline segments. Clonal diversity was computed as the inverse Simpson's index with VDJtools. In-frame sequences lacking a premature stop codon were counted as productive reads. TCRdb itself trimmed the public reads at Q25 with fastp, ran MiXCR and retained productive beta chains. Every distinct CDR3 protein forms one entry, paired with its most common genes and DNA. TCRdb's processing, not the study's, gives the V and J calls here. Counted in this sample were some 120,000 distinct CDR3 sequences; roughly 67% of them appeared once. The ten largest clonotypes hold roughly 13% of the sample.

RNA was extracted from bulk unsorted tissue and checked for quality with a NanoDrop ND-1000 and an Agilent 2100. Newly diagnosed lung cancer patients without prior chemotherapy who had been admitted for thoracic surgery in China between August and November 2014 were enrolled as donors. Anyone who had undergone radiotherapy or chemotherapy before, or who had another cancer at the same time, was left out of the study. Surgical tissue pieces of about 1-2 cm3 were preserved in RNAlater solution and were kept at -80 degrees C until use. The cysteine opens and the phenylalanine closes a CDR3 of 15 amino acids. Of the read, only the CDR3 DNA is kept; its 45 bases are in frame from base 1. V loses 2 bases at its end and J loses 7 bases; junction bases beyond the gene matches: 7. CDR1 and CDR2 (MDHEN, SYDVKM) derive from the germline V gene.

This receptor chain uses TRBV28 and TRBJ2-7; 11 central nucleotides agree with TRBD1. The sample consisted of lung tumor tissue. This clonotype originated in a man aged 25 to 40 with non-small cell lung cancer. The DNA sequence is as follows: TGTGCCAGCAGTTTAGTTGGACAGGGGGCGGGGGAGCAGTACTTC. This gives the protein CASSLVGQGAGEQYF.